This TCR beta chain was obtained from a study of response to subunit inactivated influenza vaccine. Study-wide results and caveats: The study's authors posited that every seasonal influenza vaccination enlists few new T cells.

V was trimmed by 1 base and J by 4 bases, leaving 13 bases between them. Germline CDR1 and CDR2: SGHVS and FQNEAQ. The CDR3 has 15 residues. TCRdb itself ran the RT-PCR reads through MiXCR, one entry per CDR3 protein. This sample has roughly 180,000 distinct CDR3 sequences, with 7.5% to 10% found just once. About this clonotype itself: What it binds is not known.

This TCR was sampled from a man aged 50-59 years who received an inactivated influenza vaccine. This rearrangement joins TRBV7-8 to TRBJ1-2, with unresolved D. Source: non-naive T cells sorted from PBMCs, taken on the day of vaccination. Here the CDR3 reads CASSLGSGFVYGYTF. In nucleotides, the CDR3 is TGTGCCAGCAGCTTAGGATCCGGCTTTGTCTATGGCTACACCTTC.